A single sample gave rise to the 32 T cell receptor beta chains below, sequenced in a study of T cells in Graves' hyperthyroidism and ophthalmopathy (dated by TCRdb to about 2019). Library creation used multiplex PCR. For sequencing, an Illumina HiSeq 2000 was employed. The TCR beta CDR3 regions were amplified from the RNA transcripts. The TCR CDR3 was subjected to a first round of RT-PCR using the HTBI primer set and the Qiagen OneStep RT-PCR kit. TCRdb applied fastp at Q25 and MiXCR to the public reads, then kept only in-frame beta chains. Rows merge per CDR3 protein into single entries with the most common DNA and genes. The sample table shows over 650,000 distinct CDR3 sequences, and about 15% are seen once. The ten biggest clones cover 8.4% of the sample. Sequencing was done on a sample of blood. The receptor source for this set is a man aged 18 to 30 with Graves' hyperthyroidism.

This clonotype was observed a few times. CDR3 DNA sequence: TGTGCCAACCGCCCGCTTTGGGGAGACTATGGCTACACCTTC. Protein sequence: CANRPLWGDYGYTF. The chain uses TRBV6-1 and TRBJ1-2; D is unresolved. The CDR3 spans 14 residues. The germline V and J ends were trimmed by 10 bases and 3 bases, with 18 bases remaining between them. Germline lookup yields CDR1 MNHNS and CDR2 SASEGT.

This clonotype was recorded a few times. The chain is built from TRBV3-1 and TRBJ2-1; D uncertain. Germline-derived CDR1 and CDR2 are LGHDT and YNNKEL (reference sequence). The CDR3 contains 19 residues. Deletions cut 1 base from V and 7 bases from J, with 26 bases between. CDR3 amino acids: CASSQGAPTWGRSKNEQFF. The CDR3 DNA follows: TGTGCCAGCAGCCAAGGGGCCCCGACATGGGGTCGGTCGAAGAATGAGCAGTTCTTC.

This clonotype came up many times. This chain links TRBV9 with TRBJ2-2; perhaps TRBD1 as D (6 bases). With 4 bases removed from V and 1 base from J, the gap between germline ends came to 14 bases. The CDR3 loop spans 16 amino acids. Germline CDR1 is SGDLS and CDR2 is YYNGEE. As DNA, the CDR3 is TGTGCCAGCAGCCTCAAGTCAGGGGTGAACACCGGGGAGCTGTTTTTT. Its protein is CASSLKSGVNTGELFF.

The V gene is TRBV25-1, the J gene TRBJ1-1; 12 bases match TRBD1. In germline, CDR1 is MGHDK, CDR2 SYGVNS. The CDR3 has 18 amino acids. Losses at the gene ends were 4 bases for V and 5 bases for J; bases not matched to a gene: 14. The CDR3 spells CASSGPGQGASLRTEAFF. In nucleotides, the CDR3 is TGTGCCAGCAGTGGACCGGGACAGGGGGCTTCCCTAAGGACTGAAGCTTTCTTT.

The chain recombines TRBV4-2 with TRBJ1-6; D is possibly TRBD1 (5 bases). The germline gives CDR1 LGHNA, CDR2 YNFKEQ. The CDR3 is made up of 15 amino acids. Trimming removed 4 bases from V and 10 bases from J, with 17 bases in between. DNA of the CDR3: TGTGCCAGCAGCCTTTCCGGGCAGGGAGGGTCACCCCTCCACTTT. Protein: CASSLSGQGGSPLHF.

This clonotype was counted many times. The V and J genes are TRBV30 and TRBJ1-1, with a tentative D call TRBD1 (5 bases). Germline V lookup: CDR1 GTSNPN, CDR2 SVGIG (reference sequence). This CDR3 is built from 14 residues. V was shortened by 0 bases and J by 2 bases, with 10 bases between the two germline ends. The DNA for the CDR3 is TGTGCCTGGAGTGTAGGGGCGGTAAACACTGAAGCTTTCTTT. It specifies CAWSVGAVNTEAFF. The full variable domain, in which reference TRBV30 and TRBJ1-1 provide the parts outside the CDR3, is SQTIHQWPATLVQPVGSPLSLECTVEGTSNPNLYWYRQAAGRGLQLLFYSVGIGQISSEVPQNLSASRPQDRQFILSSKKLLLSDSGFYLCAWSVGAVNTEAFFGQGTRLTVV.

This clonotype was detected many times. The J gene is TRBJ2-7, the V gene TRBV30, with D perhaps assigned TRBD1 or TRBD2 (5 bases each). Germline values: CDR1 GTSNPN, CDR2 SVGIG (reference sequence). CDR3 length equals 14 residues. With 4 bases removed from V and 3 bases from J, the gap between germline ends came to 16 bases. Here the CDR3 reads CAWNSVLGVYEQYF. The CDR3 DNA follows: TGTGCCTGGAATTCTGTATTGGGGGTCTACGAGCAGTACTTC.

This clonotype appeared many times. This chain links TRBV7-6 with TRBJ1-5, with TRBD1 identical over 9 bases. Losses at the gene ends were 4 bases for V and 4 bases for J; bases not matched to a gene: 5. CDR1 is SGHVS, CDR2 FNYEAQ, per germline. CDR3 size: 15 residues. The CDR3 DNA follows: TGTGCCAGCAGCTGGGGACAGGGCCCGAATCAGCCCCAGCATTTT. As protein: CASSWGQGPNQPQHF.

The chain recombines TRBV9 with TRBJ1-2; weak D call: TRBD1 (5 bases). V lost 4 bases and J lost 0, with 13 bases in between. The CDR3 spans 15 residues. The germline V gene encodes CDR1 SGDLS and CDR2 YYNGEE. CDR3 in amino acids: CASSISTASNYGYTF. The CDR3 DNA reads TGTGCCAGCAGCATATCGACAGCCTCTAACTATGGCTACACCTTC.

This clonotype was picked up one time. Since a much larger clone is just one base distant, this may be a read error. The chain uses TRBV6-5 and TRBJ2-1; TRBD2 aligns across 10 bases. V shed 6 bases, J shed 3 bases, and the junction held 11 bases outside the gene matches. The CDR3 totals 17 residues. Germline CDR1 is MNHEY and CDR2 is SVGAGI. The CDR3 DNA reads TGTGCCAGCAGATACGGGGCTAGCGGGGGCCTCTACAATGAGCAGTTCTTC. Translating it yields CASRYGASGGLYNEQFF.

This clonotype was detected a few times. V is TRBV19 and J is TRBJ1-3; D not certain. Germline V lookup: CDR1 LNHDA, CDR2 SQIVND (reference sequence). This CDR3 region has 12 residues. V was trimmed by 10 bases and J by 4 bases, leaving 11 bases between them. This CDR3 is CATGNPGNTIYF. CDR3 sequence (DNA): TGTGCCACCGGGAATCCAGGAAACACCATATATTTT.

This chain joins TRBV4-1 and TRBJ2-7; D possibly uses TRBD1 or TRBD2 (5 bases each). Trimming stripped 3 bases from V and 4 bases from J, with 13 bases between. The CDR3 extends over 14 amino acids. Germline V lookup: CDR1 MGHRA, CDR2 YSYEKL. As DNA, the CDR3 is TGCGCCAGCAGCCAGCCGGGACCGTTGTACGAGCAGTACTTC. Encoded protein: CASSQPGPLYEQYF.

This clonotype was recorded many times. The CDR3 sequence: CASSLEGGPSLNGYTF. DNA of the CDR3: TGTGCCAGCAGCTTAGAAGGGGGTCCGTCGTTAAATGGCTACACCTTC. The chain is built from TRBV7-2 and TRBJ1-2, with D tentatively TRBD1 (6 bases). The CDR3 spans 16 residues. The germline V gene encodes CDR1 SGHTA and CDR2 FQGNSA. V was cut by 1 base and J by 6 bases, with 18 bases left in between.

The chain employs TRBV5-8 and TRBJ1-6, with 8 bases fitting TRBD1. CDR1 is SGHTS and CDR2 is YDEGEE in the germline V gene. The CDR3 length is 14 residues. Losses at the gene ends were 2 bases for V and 8 bases for J; bases not matched to a gene: 3. CDR3 nucleotide sequence: TGTGCCAGCAGCTTCAGGGGGCTGTATTCACCCCTCCACTTT. It translates to CASSFRGLYSPLHF.

This clonotype was detected ten times or more. CDR3 coding DNA: TGTGCCAGCAGCTTCCGGCTGGGCACAGATACGCAGTATTTT. Its translation: CASSFRLGTDTQYF. The chain couples TRBV7-2 to TRBJ2-3, with D unresolved. Germline CDR1 and CDR2: SGHTA and FQGNSA. Trimming left V 3 bases short and J 1 base short, with 8 bases between. The CDR3 is made up of 14 amino acids.

The chain recombines TRBV9 with TRBJ2-5; TRBD2 matches 7 bases. Trimming cost V 0 bases and J 4 bases; bases outside gene matches: 9. The CDR3 runs to 16 residues. Germline V gene lookup returns CDR1 SGDLS and CDR2 YYNGEE. The CDR3 DNA is TGTGCCAGCAGCGTAGGTCTGAGTGGGAGGGCAGAGACCCAGTACTTC. Translating it yields CASSVGLSGRAETQYF. The full variable domain, rest sourced from reference TRBV9 and TRBJ2-5, is DSGVTQTPKHLITATGQRVTLRCSPRSGDLSVYWYQQSLDQGLQFLIQYYNGEERAKGNILERFSAQQFPDLHSELNLSSLELGDSALYFCASSVGLSGRAETQYFGPGTRLLVL.

This clonotype was counted between two and nine times. V usage is TRBV5-1 and J usage is TRBJ1-2; possible D gene TRBD1, 5 bases. V gave up 0 bases and J gave up 8 bases, with 14 bases separating them. Germline-derived CDR1 and CDR2 are SGHRS and YFSETQ. This CDR3 is 14 amino acids long. CDR3 nucleotide sequence: TGCGCCAGCAGCTTGGGACAGACAGTGCGGGGCTACACCTTC. The encoded protein is CASSLGQTVRGYTF.

The V and J genes are TRBV20-1 and TRBJ2-7, with D unresolved. Germline CDR1 is DFQATT and CDR2 is SNEGSKA (reference sequence). The CDR3 is made up of 12 amino acids. CDR3 nucleotide sequence: TGCAGAGCTTGGCGGTCCGACTACGAGCAGTACTTC. This sequence encodes CRAWRSDYEQYF.

The chain employs TRBV19 and TRBJ1-3, with 7 nucleotides matching TRBD1. From germline, CDR1 is LNHDA and CDR2 SQIVND (reference sequence). The CDR3 has 14 residues. With 2 bases clipped from V and 4 bases from J, the junction kept 2 bases outside the gene matches. CDR3 sequence reads: CASSIPGQGNTIYF. The CDR3 DNA follows: TGTGCCAGTAGTATACCGGGACAGGGAAACACCATATATTTT.

This clonotype appeared a few times. V and J are TRBV6-1 and TRBJ2-7, with D perhaps TRBD1 (6 bases). Germline CDR1 reads MNHNS; CDR2 reads SASEGT. V was clipped by 8 bases and J by 4 bases, with 9 bases between them. The CDR3 consists of 11 residues. CDR3 amino acids: CASFQGYEQYF. The DNA of the CDR3 is TGTGCCAGCTTTCAGGGGTACGAGCAGTACTTC.

In this sample, this clonotype turned up many times. V and J are TRBV6-1 and TRBJ1-1; TRBD1 agrees at 9 bases. The V segment lost 5 bases and the J segment 4 bases; nucleotides outside the gene matches: 5. This CDR3 spans 14 amino acids. Germline V gene lookup returns CDR1 MNHNS and CDR2 SASEGT. Written as DNA, the CDR3 is TGTGCCAGCAGTTCAGGGACAGGGAGCACTGAAGCTTTCTTT. Residues: CASSSGTGSTEAFF.

There are a few counts of this clonotype. V is TRBV29-1 and J is TRBJ2-7; 7 bases agree with TRBD1. The junction had 13 bases not matched to a gene; V was cut back by 7 bases and J by 7 bases. The CDR3 is 13 amino acids. Germline V gives CDR1 SQVTM, CDR2 ANQGSEA. This chain's CDR3 is CSAKRQGIREQYF. The CDR3 DNA sequence: TGCAGCGCCAAACGACAGGGTATCCGTGAGCAGTACTTC.

This clonotype was found many times. The chain carries TRBV11-3 and TRBJ2-1; D possibly matches TRBD1 or TRBD2 (5 bases each). V was pared by 8 bases and J by 9 bases, with 23 bases between. Per the germline V gene, CDR1 is SGHNT and CDR2 is YENEEA. The CDR3 loop spans 15 amino acids. The CDR3 region is CASRGLTWKHGEQFF. CDR3 DNA: TGTGCCAGCCGGGGCTTAACATGGAAACACGGTGAGCAGTTCTTC.

This clonotype has a single count. It may be a read error: a sequence one base away is much more abundant. This sequence joins TRBV20-1 and TRBJ2-7; D is perhaps TRBD1 (7 bases). The germline gives CDR1 DFQATT, CDR2 SNEGSKA (reference sequence). The CDR3 contains 14 residues. The V gene lost 3 bases and the J gene lost 2 bases, with 14 bases spanning the gap. The DNA of the CDR3 is TGCAGTGCTAGGACAGGGAGGTCCACCTACGAGCAGTACTTC. Residues: CSARTGRSTYEQYF.

DNA of the CDR3: TGTGCCAGCAGCTTTCAGGGTTACCAAGGAACAGATACGCAGTATTTT. Protein: CASSFQGYQGTDTQYF. The V and J genes are TRBV5-6 and TRBJ2-3; TRBD1 might be the D (5 bases). This CDR3 spans 16 amino acids. CDR1 SGHDT and CDR2 YYEEEE come from the germline V gene. The V and J ends lost 2 bases and 3 bases respectively, with 16 bases between them.

There are a few counts of this clonotype. The genes are TRBV6-1 and TRBJ2-1; possible D gene TRBD2, 5 bases. Per germline, CDR1 MNHNS and CDR2 SASEGT. V dropped 9 bases and J dropped 0 bases, with 18 bases sitting between them. The CDR3 spans 16 residues. CDR3 loop: CASASSGRASYNEQFF. The CDR3 DNA is TGTGCCAGTGCCTCGAGTGGGCGGGCCTCCTACAATGAGCAGTTCTTC.

This clonotype was observed at least ten times. The J gene is TRBJ2-5, the V gene TRBV27; 10 nucleotides match TRBD2. The CDR3 length is 16 residues. Losses at the gene ends were 2 bases for V and 4 bases for J; bases not matched to a gene: 7. Looked up from germline, CDR1 is MNHEY and CDR2 is SMNVEV (reference sequence). DNA of the CDR3: TGTGCCAGCAGTTTAATCCCAGCGGGAGGGGGAGAGACCCAGTACTTC. Protein: CASSLIPAGGGETQYF.

This chain links TRBV28 with TRBJ1-2; tentative D call: TRBD1 (5 bases). Germline V gene sequence: CDR1 MDHEN, CDR2 SYDVKM. V shed 8 bases and J shed 6 bases, with 13 bases lying between them. The CDR3 is 12 amino acids. CDR3 in DNA: TGTGCCAGCGGGACTTTCGTTCATGGCTACACCTTC. Its translation is CASGTFVHGYTF.

This clonotype showed up many times. The CDR3 loop is CASSSTKFTEQFF. The DNA of the CDR3 is TGTGCCAGCAGCTCGACTAAGTTCACTGAGCAGTTCTTC. The chain carries TRBV7-3 and TRBJ2-1; perhaps TRBD2 as D (5 bases). Trimming left V 4 bases short and J 9 bases short, with 13 bases between. Germline CDR1 reads SGHTA; CDR2 reads FQGTGA. This CDR3 has 13 residues.

The chain couples TRBV20-1 to TRBJ1-2, with D perhaps TRBD1 (6 bases). V dropped 5 bases and J dropped 4 bases, with 11 bases sitting between them. The length of the CDR3 is 12 residues. CDR1 DFQATT and CDR2 SNEGSKA come from the germline V gene (reference sequence). CDR3 protein: CSAPRQAYGYTF. The CDR3 nucleotides read TGCAGTGCTCCTAGACAGGCCTATGGCTACACCTTC.

This clonotype was counted between two and nine times. The genes are TRBV12-3 or TRBV12-4 and TRBJ1-4; D may be TRBD1 (5 bases). V shed 1 base and J shed 6 bases, with 12 bases lying between them. This CDR3 has 15 amino acids. CDR3 in amino acids: CASSLVGGADEKLFF. The CDR3 bases are TGTGCCAGCAGTTTAGTTGGGGGAGCAGATGAAAAACTGTTTTTT.

This clonotype was seen once. The V and J genes are TRBV7-9 and TRBJ2-3; D possibly corresponds to TRBD2 (6 bases). The CDR3 covers 16 residues. V lost 0 bases and J lost 2, with 12 bases in between. CDR1 is SEHNR, CDR2 FQNEAQ, per germline (reference sequence). CDR3 sequence: CASSLARASDTDTQYF. CDR3 nucleotides: TGTGCCAGCAGCTTAGCCCGGGCTAGCGACACAGATACGCAGTATTTT.